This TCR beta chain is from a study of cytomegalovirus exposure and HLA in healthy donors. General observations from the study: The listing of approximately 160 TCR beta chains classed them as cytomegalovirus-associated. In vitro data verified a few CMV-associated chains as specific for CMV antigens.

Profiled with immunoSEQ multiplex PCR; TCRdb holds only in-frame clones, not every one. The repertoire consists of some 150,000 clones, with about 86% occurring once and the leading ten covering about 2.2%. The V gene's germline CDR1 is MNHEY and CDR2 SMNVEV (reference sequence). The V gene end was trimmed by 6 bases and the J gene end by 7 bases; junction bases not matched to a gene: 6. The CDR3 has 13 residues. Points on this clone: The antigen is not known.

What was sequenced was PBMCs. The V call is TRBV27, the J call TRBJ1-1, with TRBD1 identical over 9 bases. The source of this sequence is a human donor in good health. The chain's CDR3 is CASRRDRVDEAFF. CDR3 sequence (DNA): TGTGCCAGCAGAAGGGACAGGGTTGATGAAGCTTTCTTT.